The 11 T cell receptor beta chains listed next were all sequenced from one sample in a study of T cells in pancreatic ductal adenocarcinoma. TCRdb's table, derived via immunoSEQ multiplex PCR, lists solely in-frame clones and lacks some. The sample records about 100,000 clones, 90% to 95% being singletons. The selected patients with pancreatic ductal adenocarcinoma had surgery but no neoadjuvant therapy. The sequenced sample was PBMCs. These receptors were obtained from a human donor with pancreatic ductal adenocarcinoma.

V and J are TRBV7-6 and TRBJ2-7; 9 bases map to TRBD1. With V trimmed by 3 bases and J by 0 bases, 3 bases remained unmatched. Germline lookup yields CDR1 SGHVS and CDR2 FNYEAQ. This CDR3 is built from 15 residues. CDR3 protein: CASSFGQGSSYEQYF. DNA of the CDR3: TGTGCCAGCAGCTTCGGACAGGGGAGCTCCTACGAGCAGTACTTC.

The chain uses TRBV15 and TRBJ2-5; TRBD1 matches at 8 bases. CDR1 and CDR2 (germline): LNHNV, YYDKDF (reference sequence). With V trimmed by 8 bases and J by 5 bases, 10 bases remained unmatched. CDR3 length: 14 residues. The CDR3, as DNA: TGTGCCACCGCCAGACAGGGGCAATGGGAGACCCAGTACTTC. Protein sequence: CATARQGQWETQYF.

This chain connects TRBV10-2 to TRBJ1-5, with a weak D call TRBD1 (6 bases). Trimming took off 5 bases at V and 2 bases at J, with 10 bases between the two ends. The CDR3 has 14 residues. Germline CDR1 is WSHSY and CDR2 is SAAADI. The CDR3 is CASSWDNRNQPQHF. The CDR3, as DNA: TGCGCCAGCAGTTGGGACAACCGCAATCAGCCCCAGCATTTT.

The chain uses TRBV9 and TRBJ2-3; 9 positions agree with TRBD1. The CDR3 is 18 amino acids. Germline loops: CDR1 SGDLS, CDR2 YYNGEE. After removal of 3 bases from V and 0 bases from J, the junction contained 11 bases not matched to a gene. For the CDR3, the DNA is TGTGCCAGCAGCGCGACCGGGACAGGGACGTCTAGCACAGATACGCAGTATTTT. Its translation: CASSATGTGTSSTDTQYF.

CDR3 residues: CASSRTSGSTDTQYF. CDR3 nucleotide sequence: TGTGCCAGCAGCAGGACTAGCGGGAGTACAGATACGCAGTATTTT. The J gene is TRBJ2-3, the V gene TRBV7-8; 13 bases match TRBD2. With V trimmed by 5 bases and J by 3 bases, 2 bases remained unmatched. The CDR3 consists of 15 residues. Looked up from germline, CDR1 is SGHVS and CDR2 is FQNEAQ.

The rearrangement uses TRBV10-1 and TRBJ2-7; a possible D gene is TRBD1 (6 bases). This CDR3 has 13 residues. Germline assignment: CDR1 WNHNN and CDR2 SYGVQD (reference sequence). Deletions cut 4 bases from V and 5 bases from J, with 12 bases between. CDR3 sequence reads: CASSGPNRDEQYF. DNA of the CDR3: TGCGCCAGCAGTGGCCCAAACAGGGACGAGCAGTACTTC.

The chain employs TRBV10-1 and TRBJ2-6, with D unclear. The germline CDR1 and CDR2 sequences are WNHNN and SYGVQD (reference sequence). This CDR3 spans 15 amino acids. The germline V and J ends were trimmed by 0 bases and 2 bases, with 5 bases remaining between them. The CDR3 nucleotides are TGCGCCAGCAGTGAGTCGTTAGCTGGGGCCAACGTCCTGACTTTC. It encodes CASSESLAGANVLTF.

The V gene is TRBV5-1, the J gene TRBJ2-2; TRBD2 aligns across 10 bases. With V trimmed by 3 bases and J by 4 bases, 18 bases remained unmatched. The germline V gene has CDR1 SGHRS and CDR2 YFSETQ. The CDR3 is made up of 20 amino acids. Here the CDR3 DNA reads TGCGCCAGCAGCTATCCCAAATACGCAGGCCTAGCGGGAGCCACCGGGGAGCTGTTTTTT. Translating gives CASSYPKYAGLAGATGELFF.

The V gene is TRBV7-2, the J gene TRBJ2-7; 7 bases are a match to TRBD1. The CDR3 length is 15 residues. The trim removed 3 bases at V and 2 bases at J, leaving 7 bases unmatched. Per the germline V gene, CDR1 is SGHTA and CDR2 is FQGNSA. As DNA, the CDR3 is TGTGCCAGCAGCTTCTCCGGGACAGAGACCTACGAGCAGTACTTC. This codes for CASSFSGTETYEQYF. Full variable domain (rest looked up from reference TRBV7-2 and TRBJ2-7): GAGVSQSPSNKVTEKGKDVELRCDPISGHTALYWYRQSLGQGLEFLIYFQGNSAPDKSGLPSDRFSAERTGGSVSTLTIQRTQQEDSAVYLCASSFSGTETYEQYFGPGTRLTVT.

The chain couples TRBV5-1 to TRBJ2-2, with TRBD1 identical over 9 bases. There are 14 residues in the CDR3. Germline V lookup: CDR1 SGHRS, CDR2 YFSETQ. Trimming at V came to 4 bases and at J to 3 bases, leaving 1 base not matched to a gene. Here the CDR3 DNA reads TGCGCCAGCAGCAGGGACAGGGACACCGGGGAGCTGTTTTTT. Protein product: CASSRDRDTGELFF.

The chain joins TRBV4-1 to TRBJ2-1; 9 positions match TRBD2. The junction had 4 bases not matched to a gene; V was cut back by 1 base and J by 0 bases. Germline values: CDR1 MGHRA, CDR2 YSYEKL. This CDR3 is built from 17 residues. The CDR3: CASSQGLAESSYNEQFF. DNA for the CDR3: TGCGCCAGCAGCCAAGGACTAGCGGAAAGCTCCTACAATGAGCAGTTCTTC.